The clone carrying this TCR beta chain occurred once. Profiled with immunoSEQ multiplex PCR; TCRdb holds only in-frame clones, not every one. The repertoire holds about 270,000 clones, 85% seen once, with approximately 9.6% in the top ten. CDR1 and CDR2 (germline): SGHNT, YYREEE (reference sequence). This CDR3 region has 15 residues. Trimming removed 3 bases from V and 7 bases from J; junction bases left unmatched: 7. Participant ages covered about 18 to 89 years across 24 US areas. This specimen belongs to a study of blood T cell repertoires in COVID-19. Study details: The analysed material was cDNA or gDNA that came from T cells, B-cell-depleted T cells, or PBMCs.

The rearrangement uses TRBV5-4 and TRBJ1-4, with 9 bases lining up with TRBD1. The sequenced sample consisted of PBMCs or T cells enriched from blood (not recorded which). The source of this sequence is a woman in her forties or fifties with acute COVID-19. CDR3 bases: TGTGCCAGCAGCTCGGGACAGGGCATGGGTGAAAAACTGTTTTTT. Its protein product is CASSSGQGMGEKLFF.